The TCR beta chain described here comes from a study of T cell responses to AZD1222 COVID-19 vaccine. This clone is medium-sized in the sample. Its antigen is still unknown. Only in-frame clones appear in the TCRdb table, and some are missing; sequencing was by immunoSEQ multiplex PCR. The repertoire holds more than 80,000 clones, with about 91% as singletons. The germline V gene encodes CDR1 SNHLY and CDR2 FYNNEI. The CDR3 contains 13 residues. V gave up 7 bases and J gave up 0 bases, with 7 bases separating them. Findings and caveats of the study: The study reported that nearly half of spike-specific TCRs target unmutated variant regions. Researchers took repertoire samples only after the peak T cell response had come. Baseline serology detected seropositivity in only six or seven AZD1222 recipients. A rise in Spike-specific TCR breadth and depth followed two AZD1222 doses.

The specimen was peripheral blood, collected on day 0 of MenACWY control vaccination. The receptor comes from an adult in good health. The rearrangement uses TRBV2 and TRBJ1-5; perhaps TRBD1 as D (5 bases). The CDR3 loop is CASNGGSNQPQHF. The DNA for the CDR3 is TGTGCCAGCAATGGGGGTAGCAATCAGCCCCAGCATTTT.